Included here is one TCR beta chain sequence, with context. V was trimmed by 7 bases and J by 5 bases, leaving 12 bases between them. Germline V gene data show CDR1 as MDHEN and CDR2 as SYDVKM. The CDR3 contains 13 residues. TCRdb's table, derived via immunoSEQ multiplex PCR, lists solely in-frame clones and lacks some. The table records 250,000 to 350,000 clones, 70% to 90% of them present only once. This specimen belongs to a study of blood T cell repertoires in COVID-19. Participants came from about two dozen US areas, aged roughly 18 to 90 years. Which cohort a participant joined came from the clinical history participants gave. Among Cohort 3 donors, those recovered had two negative PCRs, clearance, or symptom resolution.

The receptor comes from a woman aged 25 to 39 who had recovered from COVID-19. The chain employs TRBV28 and TRBJ1-5; D is unclear. Input material: PBMCs or T cells enriched from blood (not recorded which). The CDR3 nucleotides are TGTGCCAGCACCGCGGAGGACTATCAGCCCCAGCATTTT. Residues: CASTAEDYQPQHF.